A selection of T cell receptor beta chains follows, all from one sample in a study of T-cell reconstitution after alpha-beta-depleted transplantation in children. TCRdb reprocessed the PCR reads with MiXCR, giving one entry per CDR3 protein. The sample shows some 200,000 distinct CDR3 sequences, 6.6% of them seen only once. The sample consisted of PBMCs, taken before TCRalphabeta/CD19-depleted stem cell transplant. The origin of the receptors is a boy between 2 and 10 years old with acute lymphoblastic leukemia, due to receive a stem cell transplant. The CDR3 runs from the conserved cysteine through the conserved F or W. A D gene is named only where the DNA matches it firmly. Some rows mark clone size as missing; the rest say once, few, many or name a class of expanded clone.

d_call j_call v_call clone_size cdr3_nt cdr3_aa
- TRBJ2-5 TRBV29-1 many TGCAGCGTCGAGGAGACCCAGTACTTC CSVEETQYF
- TRBJ1-5 TRBV6-5 many TGTGCCAGCAGATCCGACGGATTTAATCAGCCCCAGCATTTT CASRSDGFNQPQHF
- TRBJ2-6 TRBV7-9 few TGTGCCAGCAGCCCCAGCTCTGGGGCCAACGTCCTGACTTTC CASSPSSGANVLTF
- TRBJ2-1 TRBV12-3/TRBV12-4 many TGTGCCAGCAGTTTAACCGATTCCTACAATGAGCAGTTCTTC CASSLTDSYNEQFF
TRBD1 TRBJ1-1 TRBV20-1 few TGCAGCGCTAAAAAGGGGGCGCGGAGTACTGAAGCTTTCTTT CSAKKGARSTEAFF
- TRBJ1-2 TRBV29-1 few TGCAGCGTTCTGGGGGGCTGGGACGTTAACTATGGCTACACCTTC CSVLGGWDVNYGYTF
- TRBJ2-6 TRBV5-6 - TGTGCCAGCAGCCCTGCTGGACAGCCGCGTACTGGGGCCAACGTCCTGACTTTC CASSPAGQPRTGANVLTF
- TRBJ1-3 TRBV20-1 many TGCAGTGCTAGAGATACCGGAAACACCATATATTTT CSARDTGNTIYF
- TRBJ1-2 TRBV28 - TGTGCCAGCAGTCCCTGGACCGGAGCTAACTATGGCTACACCTTC CASSPWTGANYGYTF
- TRBJ2-2 TRBV2 many TGTGCCAGCAAATCACAGAACACCGGGGAGCTGTTTTTT CASKSQNTGELFF
- TRBJ2-3 TRBV7-9 few TGTGCCAGCAGAGCCCCGGGACCCCAGACGCAGTATTTT CASRAPGPQTQYF
- TRBJ2-7 TRBV15 many TGTGCCACCAGCAGAGATCCCCCCGGCGAGCAGTACTTC CATSRDPPGEQYF
- TRBJ2-7 TRBV28 - TGTGCCAGCAGATCATCCAGGGACGAGCAGCACTTC CASRSSRDEQHF
- TRBJ2-7 TRBV4-3 many TGCGCCAGCAGCCAAGATTTAAGGTACGAGCAGTACTTC CASSQDLRYEQYF
TRBD2 TRBJ2-4 TRBV3-1 many TGTGCCAGCAGCCAAGCGGGGGGGCCAAACATTCAGTACTTC CASSQAGGPNIQYF
- TRBJ1-5 TRBV11-2 many TGTGCCAGCAGCTTGTTTAGGGATCAGCCCCAGCATTTT CASSLFRDQPQHF
TRBD1 TRBJ1-2 TRBV12-3/TRBV12-4 few TGTGCCAGCAGTGCCCAACAGGGGAGGAACTATGGCTACACCTTC CASSAQQGRNYGYTF
TRBD1 TRBJ2-5 TRBV28 many TGTGCCAGCAGTTTGAGGGGGCCAGAGACCCAGTACTTC CASSLRGPETQYF
TRBD2 TRBJ2-7 TRBV20-1 few TGCAGTGCTAGAGTGGTACAAGGGACTAGCGGGAGGAGAGGATACGAGCAGTACTTC CSARVVQGTSGRRGYEQYF
- TRBJ2-2 TRBV12-5 many TGTGCTAGTGGTCAAGGGGCCGGGGAGCTGTTTTTT CASGQGAGELFF
- TRBJ2-1 TRBV11-1 many TGTGCCAGCACAGCGAGTAGGGGATTCTACAATGAGCAGTTCTTC CASTASRGFYNEQFF
- TRBJ2-7 TRBV7-9 few TGTGCCAGCAGCTTAGCGGTCTTTCCTTCCTACGAGCAGTACTTC CASSLAVFPSYEQYF
- TRBJ2-4 TRBV7-9 few TGTGCCAGCAGCTTCCCCGCCAGAGATCCCAAAAACATTCAGTACTTC CASSFPARDPKNIQYF
- TRBJ2-7 TRBV5-1 - TGCGCCAGCAGCTTGGTTTTGGGGGAGTCCTACGAGCAGTACTTC CASSLVLGESYEQYF
- TRBJ2-5 TRBV7-9 many TGTGCCAGCAGCTTTCGGACGGAGACCCAGTACTTC CASSFRTETQYF
- TRBJ2-5 TRBV20-1 many TGCAGTGCTCCCGGATGGGAGACCCAGTACTTC CSAPGWETQYF
- TRBJ1-5 TRBV5-1 many TGCGCCCAGAGCGGCCCCCAGCATTTT CAQSGPQHF
- TRBJ2-2 TRBV4-3 many TGCGCCAGCAGCCCGACAGGGAACACCGGGGAGCTGTTTTTT CASSPTGNTGELFF
TRBD1 TRBJ1-4 TRBV28 many TGTGCCAGCAGTCCGGACAGGGTCCAAGAAAAACTGTTTTTT CASSPDRVQEKLFF
- TRBJ2-2 TRBV2 - TGTGCCAGCAGTGAAGGCAGACACTCCACCGGGGAGCTGTTTTTT CASSEGRHSTGELFF
- TRBJ2-7 TRBV4-3 many TGCGCCAGCAGCCCAGTGGGGGGGCAAGGCCCAAACTCCTACGAGCAGTACTTC CASSPVGGQGPNSYEQYF
- TRBJ2-7 TRBV6-2/TRBV6-3 many TGTGCCAGCAGTCAGAACTACGAGCAGTACTTC CASSQNYEQYF
- TRBJ1-1 TRBV29-1 many TGCAGCGTTGAGGTCACTGAAGCTTTCTTT CSVEVTEAFF
- TRBJ1-5 TRBV7-2 few TGTGCCAGCAGCTTAATAACCGCATCGGGTCAGCCCCAGCATTTT CASSLITASGQPQHF
- TRBJ2-7 TRBV5-1 few TGCGCCAGCAGCTGGGACACCACTTTCGAGCAGTACTTC CASSWDTTFEQYF
- TRBJ2-7 TRBV2 few TGTGCCAGCAGTGAAGGGGGATGGGAACACGAGCAGTACTTC CASSEGGWEHEQYF
TRBD2 TRBJ2-1 TRBV28 many TGTGCCAGCAGCTTGCGGGGGAATGAGCAGTTCTTC CASSLRGNEQFF
- TRBJ1-1 TRBV7-9 many TGTGCCAGCAGCTTGGGGGTTTACACTGAAGCTTTCTTT CASSLGVYTEAFF
- TRBJ1-4 TRBV20-1 few TGCAGTGCTAACTCGCCGGGACGGGAGGGTGAAAAACTGTTTTTT CSANSPGREGEKLFF
TRBD2 TRBJ2-3 TRBV11-2 many TGTGCCAGCAGCTCGCGTCAAGGCGGGGGGCAAAGCACAGATACGCAGTATTTT CASSSRQGGGQSTDTQYF
- TRBJ2-1 TRBV27 many TGTGCCAGCAGTTTATCGGTCAATGAGCAGTTCTTC CASSLSVNEQFF
TRBD2 TRBJ2-1 TRBV5-4 many TGTGCCAGCAGCTTGCTACTAGCGGGCCACAATGAGCAGTTCTTC CASSLLLAGHNEQFF
- TRBJ2-3 TRBV11-2 many TGTGCCAGCAGCCCCTTTTTGCGAGCTAGCACAGATACGCAGTATTTT CASSPFLRASTDTQYF
- TRBJ1-1 TRBV20-1 many TGCAGTGCTAGAGGGGGTCATCTAGGGGACACTGAAGCTTTCTTT CSARGGHLGDTEAFF
- TRBJ2-2 TRBV6-5 many TGTGCCAGCAGTTACTCACGTAGAGCGAACACCGGGGAGCTGTTTTTT CASSYSRRANTGELFF
- TRBJ2-7 TRBV4-3 - TGCGCCAGCAGCCCGGACCTACCCTACGAGCAGTACTTC CASSPDLPYEQYF
- TRBJ2-1 TRBV4-2 many TGTGCCAGCAGCCCCTTAAGGGGCAGCAATGAGCAGTTCTTC CASSPLRGSNEQFF